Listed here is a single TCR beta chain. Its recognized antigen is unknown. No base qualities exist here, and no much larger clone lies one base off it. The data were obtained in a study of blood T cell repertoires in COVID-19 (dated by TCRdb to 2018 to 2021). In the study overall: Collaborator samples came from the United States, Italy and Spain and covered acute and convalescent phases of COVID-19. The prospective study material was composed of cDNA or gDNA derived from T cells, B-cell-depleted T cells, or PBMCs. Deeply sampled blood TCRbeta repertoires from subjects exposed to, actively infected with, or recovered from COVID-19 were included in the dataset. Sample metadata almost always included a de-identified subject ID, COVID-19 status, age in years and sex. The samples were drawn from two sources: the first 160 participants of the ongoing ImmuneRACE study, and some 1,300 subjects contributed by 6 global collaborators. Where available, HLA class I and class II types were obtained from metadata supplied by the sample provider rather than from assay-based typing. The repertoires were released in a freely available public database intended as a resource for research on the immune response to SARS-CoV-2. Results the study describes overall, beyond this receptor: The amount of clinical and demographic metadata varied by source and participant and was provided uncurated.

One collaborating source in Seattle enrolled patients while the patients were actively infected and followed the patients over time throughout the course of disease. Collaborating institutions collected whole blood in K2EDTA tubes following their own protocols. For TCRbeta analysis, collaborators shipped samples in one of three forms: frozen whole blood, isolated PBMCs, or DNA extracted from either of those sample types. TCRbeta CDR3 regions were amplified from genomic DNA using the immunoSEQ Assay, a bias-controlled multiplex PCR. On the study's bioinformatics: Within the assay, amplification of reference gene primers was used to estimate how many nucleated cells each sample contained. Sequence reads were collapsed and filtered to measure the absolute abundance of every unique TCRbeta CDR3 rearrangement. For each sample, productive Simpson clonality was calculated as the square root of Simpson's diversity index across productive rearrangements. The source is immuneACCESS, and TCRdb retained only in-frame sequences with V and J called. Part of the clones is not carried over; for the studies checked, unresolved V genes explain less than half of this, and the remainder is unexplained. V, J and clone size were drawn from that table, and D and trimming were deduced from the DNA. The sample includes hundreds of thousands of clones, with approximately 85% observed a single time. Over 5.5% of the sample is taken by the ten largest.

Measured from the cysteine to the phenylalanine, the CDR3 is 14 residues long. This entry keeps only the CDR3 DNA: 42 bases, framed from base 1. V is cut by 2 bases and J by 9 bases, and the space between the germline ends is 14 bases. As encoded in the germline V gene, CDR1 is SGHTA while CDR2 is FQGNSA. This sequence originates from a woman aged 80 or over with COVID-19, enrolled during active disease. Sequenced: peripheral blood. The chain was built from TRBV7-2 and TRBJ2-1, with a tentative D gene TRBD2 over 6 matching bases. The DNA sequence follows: TGTGCCAGCAGCTTACGCGCTCGGGGAGGTGAGCAGTTCTTC. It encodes CASSLRARGGEQFF.